This T cell receptor (beta chain) appears in the sequencing data of a study of T cell changes during pregnancy in multiple sclerosis. Clones were read by immunoSEQ multiplex PCR, and TCRdb kept only the in-frame ones, dropping some. Seen here are 30,000 or so clones, 89% observed once, and the top ten hold approximately 0.77%. V shed 4 bases, J shed 2 bases, and the junction held 2 bases outside the gene matches. Germline loops: CDR1 LGHNT, CDR2 FRNRAP. This CDR3 is built from 15 residues. This clonotype originated in a female donor with multiple sclerosis, enrolled in a pregnancy study. Sequenced material: CD4+ T cells from peripheral blood mononuclear cells, taken in the second trimester of pregnancy. The chain has TRBV12-5 and TRBJ2-2; 9 nucleotides match TRBD1. The CDR3 reads CASGWTGANTGELFF. The CDR3 DNA follows: TGTGCTAGTGGTTGGACAGGGGCTAACACCGGGGAGCTGTTTTTT.